This TCR beta chain emerged from a study of blood T cell repertoires in COVID-19. Clones were sequenced by immunoSEQ multiplex PCR, and TCRdb holds only the in-frame ones, with some missing. The table includes under 130,000 clones, roughly nine tenths detected once. CDR3 length equals 13 residues. Germline V lookup: CDR1 SGHVS, CDR2 FNYEAQ. V gave up 5 bases and J gave up 3 bases; unmatched junction bases: 3. V and J are TRBV7-6 and TRBJ1-2, with TRBD1 identical over 7 bases. Sample: peripheral blood. The receptor comes from a woman older than 75 with acute or convalescent COVID-19. DNA for the CDR3: TGTGCCAGCAGCCCGGGGACAGACTATGGCTACACCTTC. Translation: CASSPGTDYGYTF.